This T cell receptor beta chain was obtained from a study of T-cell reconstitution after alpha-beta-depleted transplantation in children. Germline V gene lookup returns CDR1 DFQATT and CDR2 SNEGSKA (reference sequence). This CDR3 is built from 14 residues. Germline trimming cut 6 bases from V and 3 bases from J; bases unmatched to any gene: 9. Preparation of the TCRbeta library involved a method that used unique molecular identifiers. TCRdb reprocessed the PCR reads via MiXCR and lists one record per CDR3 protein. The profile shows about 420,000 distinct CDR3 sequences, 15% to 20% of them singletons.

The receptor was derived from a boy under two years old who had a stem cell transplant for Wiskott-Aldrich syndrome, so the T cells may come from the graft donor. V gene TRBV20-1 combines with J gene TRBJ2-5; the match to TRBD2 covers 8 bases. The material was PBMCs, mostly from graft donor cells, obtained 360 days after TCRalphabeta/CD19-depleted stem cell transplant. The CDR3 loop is CSARTSGRKETQYF. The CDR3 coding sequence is TGCAGTGCCCGGACCAGCGGGAGAAAAGAGACCCAGTACTTC.